Listed below are T cell receptor beta chains from one sample, sequenced in a study of identical twins. TCRdb fed the 5' RACE reads into MiXCR, producing one record per CDR3 protein. The sample consists of more than 650,000 distinct CDR3 sequences, 6.1% of them appearing once. The sample comprised naive T cells sorted from blood. Receptors were obtained from a man between 18 and 29 years old in good health. CDR3s include the opening cysteine and the closing phenylalanine or tryptophan. A D gene is named only where the DNA matches it firmly. Rows may omit the clone size; those that give it use once, few, many or a size class.

clone_size	j_call	d_call	v_call	cdr3_aa	cdr3_nt
many	TRBJ2-3	NA	TRBV24-1	CATSAQGMTDTQYF	TGTGCCACCAGTGCGCAGGGAATGACAGATACGCAGTATTTT
few	TRBJ2-3	NA	TRBV30	CAWRKDHTDTQYF	TGTGCCTGGAGAAAGGACCACACAGATACGCAGTATTTT
many	TRBJ2-7	NA	TRBV27	CASSLRQANEQYF	TGTGCCAGCAGTCTCAGACAGGCCAACGAGCAGTACTTC
many	TRBJ2-1	TRBD2	TRBV6-1	CASSRLAVPPSNEQFF	TGTGCCAGCAGTCGACTAGCGGTCCCTCCTAGTAATGAGCAGTTCTTC
NA	TRBJ1-6	NA	TRBV5-1	CASSLDPNSPLHF	TGCGCCAGCAGCTTGGATCCGAATTCACCCCTCCACTTT
NA	TRBJ2-2	NA	TRBV7-3	CASSLTASETGELFF	TGTGCCAGCAGCTTAACAGCGAGTGAAACCGGGGAGCTGTTTTTT
many	TRBJ2-1	TRBD2	TRBV9	CASSVVDSGRGNEQFF	TGTGCCAGCAGCGTAGTGGATAGCGGGAGGGGAAATGAGCAGTTCTTC
many	TRBJ2-7	NA	TRBV29-1	CSVRLAPYEQYF	TGCAGCGTTCGGCTCGCCCCCTACGAGCAGTACTTC
NA	TRBJ1-2	NA	TRBV3-1	CASSQRTTGYTF	TGTGCCAGCAGCCAAAGAACCACGGGCTACACCTTC
many	TRBJ2-1	NA	TRBV5-1	CASSFGGDPYNEQFF	TGCGCCAGCAGCTTCGGGGGAGACCCCTACAATGAGCAGTTCTTC
few	TRBJ1-5	NA	TRBV24-1	CAIWGGSNQPQHF	TGTGCCATCTGGGGAGGTAGCAATCAGCCCCAGCATTTT
NA	TRBJ2-2	TRBD1	TRBV20-1	CSARHRQGAGTGELFF	TGCAGTGCTAGGCATCGACAGGGGGCAGGTACCGGGGAGCTGTTTTTT